A single T cell receptor beta chain is shown here with its context. Assay used: immunoSEQ multiplex PCR; TCRdb lists only in-frame clones, some missing. The table shows about 180,000 clones, with around nine tenths occurring only once. The CDR3 totals 15 residues. The V end was cut by 7 bases, the J end by 0 bases, with 13 bases between. Germline-derived CDR1 and CDR2 are LNHDA and SQIVND (reference sequence). This sample was included in a study of blood T cell repertoires in COVID-19. Study-level background: COVID-19 samples, acute and convalescent, were from the United States, Italy and Spain.

The V and J genes are TRBV19 and TRBJ1-3; D not resolved. The specimen was peripheral blood. This TCR came from a woman aged 70-85 years with COVID-19, enrolled during active disease. The CDR3 bases are TGTGCCAGTACCCCTCGGGATTTCTCTGGAAACACCATATATTTT. Translation gives CASTPRDFSGNTIYF.